Listed here are 30 T cell receptor beta chains from one sample, sequenced in a study of blood T cell repertoires in COVID-19. Some clones are missing from TCRdb's copy, which holds only in-frame ones; the method was immunoSEQ multiplex PCR. There are around 300,000 clones in the sample; around 86% occur only once, and 0.94% lies in the top ten. Sequencing was performed on peripheral blood. The receptor set was obtained from a woman aged 40 to 55 who had recovered from COVID-19.

V and J are TRBV5-1 and TRBJ2-3, with 7 bases lining up with TRBD2. The germline V gene encodes CDR1 SGHRS and CDR2 YFSETQ. CDR3 length equals 16 residues. The V gene end was trimmed by 4 bases and the J gene end by 1 base; junction bases not matched to a gene: 9. CDR3 coding DNA: TGCGCCAGCAGCCCTATGGGCGGGAGCGGCACAGATACGCAGTATTTT. Its protein product is CASSPMGGSGTDTQYF.

This chain joins TRBV9 and TRBJ2-7, with unresolved D. There are 15 residues in the CDR3. Trimming removed 0 bases from V and 0 bases from J, with 10 bases in between. Germline CDR1 is SGDLS and CDR2 is YYNGEE. Written as DNA, the CDR3 is TGTGCCAGCAGCGTAGGGCCCGAAAGCTCCTACGAGCAGTACTTC. Encoded protein: CASSVGPESSYEQYF. The complete variable domain, with remaining parts taken from reference TRBV9 and TRBJ2-7, reads DSGVTQTPKHLITATGQRVTLRCSPRSGDLSVYWYQQSLDQGLQFLIQYYNGEERAKGNILERFSAQQFPDLHSELNLSSLELGDSALYFCASSVGPESSYEQYFGPGTRLTVT.

This chain connects TRBV5-1 to TRBJ2-3; 8 positions agree with TRBD1. Losses at the gene ends were 0 bases for V and 3 bases for J; bases not matched to a gene: 3. CDR3 length: 15 amino acids. CDR1 and CDR2 (germline): SGHRS, YFSETQ. CDR3 sequence: CASSLEGQATDTQYF. The CDR3 DNA reads TGCGCCAGCAGCTTGGAGGGACAGGCGACAGATACGCAGTATTTT. The full variable domain, completed using reference TRBV5-1 and TRBJ2-3, is KAGVTQTPRYLIKTRGQQVTLSCSPISGHRSVSWYQQTPGQGLQFLFEYFSETQRNKGNFPGRFSGRQFSNSRSEMNVSTLELGDSALYLCASSLEGQATDTQYFGPGTRLTVL.

The chain recombines TRBV6-4 with TRBJ2-1; D perhaps matches TRBD1 (6 bases). V lost 0 bases and J lost 5, with 11 bases in between. Germline assignment: CDR1 MRHNA and CDR2 SNTAGT. This CDR3 has 15 amino acids. This CDR3 reads CASSDSGTPNNEQFF. The CDR3 DNA is TGTGCCAGCAGTGACTCGGGGACACCAAACAATGAGCAGTTCTTC.

This clone appeared a few times. The CDR3 protein is CSAQPGTGGTEQYF. CDR3 bases: TGCAGCGCTCAACCCGGGACAGGGGGCACCGAGCAGTACTTC. The rearrangement links TRBV29-1 to TRBJ2-7; 12 positions agree with TRBD1. CDR3 length: 14 residues. V gave up 7 bases and J gave up 6 bases; unmatched junction bases: 10. In germline, CDR1 is SQVTM, CDR2 ANQGSEA.

V is TRBV9 and J is TRBJ1-6; 9 bases align to TRBD1. Germline trimming cut 3 bases from V and 9 bases from J; bases unmatched to any gene: 1. The CDR3 runs to 13 residues. The germline CDR1 and CDR2 sequences are SGDLS and YYNGEE. This chain's CDR3 is CASSGTGVSPLHF. The CDR3 nucleotides read TGTGCCAGCAGCGGGACAGGGGTTTCACCCCTCCACTTT.

V and J are TRBV7-2 and TRBJ2-1; possibly TRBD2 for D (6 bases). V lost 2 bases and J lost 2, with 10 bases in between. Germline V lookup: CDR1 SGHTA, CDR2 FQGNSA. The CDR3 spans 15 residues. DNA for the CDR3: TGTGCCAGCAGCTTATCGGGAGCGGCCTACAATGAGCAGTTCTTC. Protein sequence: CASSLSGAAYNEQFF.

The chain combines TRBV6-5 with TRBJ2-3; 10 bases match TRBD1. Germline V gene data show CDR1 as MNHEY and CDR2 as SVGAGI. With V trimmed by 4 bases and J by 4 bases, 8 bases remained unmatched. The CDR3 contains 16 residues. CDR3 amino acids: CASSSRDRGDPDTQYF. CDR3 coding DNA: TGTGCCAGCAGTTCTCGGGACAGGGGTGACCCAGATACGCAGTATTTT.

The genes are TRBV6-5 and TRBJ1-3; D call uncertain. CDR3 size: 15 residues. Germline V lookup: CDR1 MNHEY, CDR2 SVGAGI. With 7 bases removed from V and 0 bases from J, the gap between germline ends came to 13 bases. The CDR3 DNA sequence: TGTGCCAGCACCTCGTCCGTTTTCTCTGGAAACACCATATATTTT. It specifies CASTSSVFSGNTIYF.

The chain has TRBV9 and TRBJ2-1; TRBD2 might be the D (5 bases). The V end lost 0 bases, the J end lost 0 bases, and 16 bases lay between the germline ends. In germline, CDR1 is SGDLS, CDR2 YYNGEE. The CDR3 extends over 18 amino acids. The CDR3 DNA follows: TGTGCCAGCAGCGTAGCCCCTGGCGGGCAGAGCTCCTACAATGAGCAGTTCTTC. It codes for CASSVAPGGQSSYNEQFF.

This chain uses TRBV7-9 with TRBJ2-5, with TRBD2 matching 14 bases. The V gene's germline CDR1 is SEHNR and CDR2 FQNEAQ (reference sequence). The V and J ends lost 5 bases and 3 bases, in that order; junction bases with no gene match: 2. The CDR3 loop spans 15 amino acids. CDR3 nucleotides: TGTGCCAGCAGCGAGGGACTAGCGGGAGAAGAGACCCAGTACTTC. It specifies CASSEGLAGEETQYF.

The chain combines TRBV6-5 with TRBJ2-7; a possible D gene is TRBD2 (6 bases). In germline, CDR1 is MNHEY, CDR2 SVGAGI. The CDR3 has 14 amino acids. V lost 5 bases, J lost 0 bases, and 11 bases lay in between. The CDR3 DNA reads TGTGCCAGCAGTAGCGGACTAAACTCCTACGAGCAGTACTTC. Amino acids: CASSSGLNSYEQYF.

V usage is TRBV18 and J usage is TRBJ2-2; tentatively, D is TRBD2 (6 bases). Germline lookup yields CDR1 KGHSH and CDR2 LQKENI. V lost 2 bases and J lost 0, with 13 bases in between. The length of the CDR3 is 17 residues. The CDR3 bases are TGTGCCAGCTCACCAAGGATAGCGGACGCGAACACCGGGGAGCTGTTTTTT. Amino acid sequence: CASSPRIADANTGELFF.

The V gene is TRBV9, the J gene TRBJ2-7; possible D gene TRBD2, 6 bases. This CDR3 has 15 amino acids. Germline V gene data show CDR1 as SGDLS and CDR2 as YYNGEE. Trimming left V 4 bases short and J 2 bases short, with 16 bases between. This CDR3 reads CASSSPGLSPYEQYF. In nucleotides, the CDR3 is TGTGCCAGCAGCTCTCCGGGACTTTCTCCCTACGAGCAGTACTTC.

The rearrangement uses TRBV18 and TRBJ2-7, with TRBD2 matching over 9 bases. The CDR3 sequence is 15 residues long. The trim removed 0 bases at V and 4 bases at J, leaving 4 bases unmatched. Germline V gene data show CDR1 as KGHSH and CDR2 as LQKENI. CDR3 sequence reads: CASSPPGLAPYEQYF. In DNA form, the CDR3 reads TGTGCCAGCTCACCACCGGGACTAGCACCTTACGAGCAGTACTTC.

The CDR3 nucleotides are TGTGCCAGCAGTCTAAAACAGGGATCAGCTTTCTTT. Translated: CASSLKQGSAFF. The chain uses TRBV28 and TRBJ1-1; weak D call: TRBD1 (6 bases). This CDR3 spans 12 amino acids. Germline V CDR1 and CDR2: MDHEN, SYDVKM. Trimming took off 5 bases at V and 10 bases at J, with 14 bases between the two ends.

This rearrangement joins TRBV24-1 to TRBJ1-1; 9 bases fit TRBD1. V lost 10 bases and J lost 4; bases outside the gene matches: 0. The CDR3 contains 11 residues. The V gene's germline CDR1 is KGHDR and CDR2 SFDVKD. CDR3 nucleotides: TGTGCCACGGGACAGGGCACTGAAGCTTTCTTT. Protein sequence: CATGQGTEAFF.

The chain combines TRBV18 with TRBJ2-1; 8 nucleotides match TRBD2. The germline V gene encodes CDR1 KGHSH and CDR2 LQKENI. The ends lost 1 base at V and 4 bases at J; junction bases unmatched: 6. The CDR3 has 16 amino acids. CDR3 coding DNA: TGTGCCAGCTCACCACTTGTTATAGCGGGGTACAATGAGCAGTTCTTC. Translated: CASSPLVIAGYNEQFF. The variable domain in full, completed from reference TRBV18 and TRBJ2-1, reads NAGVMQNPRHLVRRRGQEARLRCSPMKGHSHVYWYRQLPEEGLKFMVYLQKENIIDESGMPKERFSAEFPKEGPSILRIQQVVRGDSAAYFCASSPLVIAGYNEQFFGPGTRLTVL.

The chain carries TRBV15 and TRBJ1-1; 7 bases align to TRBD1. CDR1 and CDR2 from the germline V gene are LNHNV and YYDKDF (reference sequence). J gave up 1 base and V 3 bases, and 2 bases lay outside the gene matches. The CDR3 contains 14 residues. CDR3 in DNA: TGTGCCACCAGCAGGAGGACAGGGAACACTGAAGCTTTCTTT. Translation gives CATSRRTGNTEAFF.

The rearrangement links TRBV5-1 to TRBJ1-5; 8 bases align to TRBD1. Germline assignment: CDR1 SGHRS and CDR2 YFSETQ. This CDR3 comprises 15 residues. Unmatched junction bases numbered 4, after V lost 4 bases and J lost 1 base. CDR3 nucleotide sequence: TGCGCCAGCAGCACGACAGGGGAGAGCAATCAGCCCCAGCATTTT. This encodes CASSTTGESNQPQHF.

The chain links TRBV6-5 to TRBJ1-1, with TRBD1 as a possible D gene (5 bases). The CDR3 length is 14 residues. Germline V gene data show CDR1 as MNHEY and CDR2 as SVGAGI. V was trimmed by 7 bases and J by 1 base, leaving 13 bases between them. The DNA for the CDR3 is TGTGCCAGCACGCCCTTTGGGGCGAACACTGAAGCTTTCTTT. It specifies CASTPFGANTEAFF.

CDR3 loop: CASSLAALGGTDTQYF. CDR3 DNA sequence: TGTGCCAGCAGCTTAGCGGCGCTTGGAGGCACAGATACGCAGTATTTT. The V and J genes are TRBV7-2 and TRBJ2-3; D remains unclear. Per the germline V gene, CDR1 is SGHTA and CDR2 is FQGNSA. CDR3 size: 16 residues. V was clipped by 0 bases and J by 1 base, with 11 bases between them. Complete variable domain (other parts from reference TRBV7-2 and TRBJ2-3): GAGVSQSPSNKVTEKGKDVELRCDPISGHTALYWYRQSLGQGLEFLIYFQGNSAPDKSGLPSDRFSAERTGGSVSTLTIQRTQQEDSAVYLCASSLAALGGTDTQYFGPGTRLTVL.

The chain employs TRBV27 and TRBJ2-3, with TRBD1 matching 9 bases. Germline V gene sequence: CDR1 MNHEY, CDR2 SMNVEV (reference sequence). The length of the CDR3 is 15 residues. V trimming: 8 bases; J trimming: 4 bases; junction bases outside the gene matches: 10. The CDR3 is CASARRQGVSDTQYF. DNA of the CDR3: TGTGCCAGCGCCCGAAGACAGGGGGTGTCAGATACGCAGTATTTT.

Of note for this clone: At the DNA level, this CDR3 is encoded by other sequences in the same sample as well. CDR3 sequence reads: CASSPSTDTQYF. CDR3 DNA: TGTGCCAGTAGTCCGAGCACAGATACGCAGTATTTT. The rearrangement uses TRBV19 and TRBJ2-3; D is uncertain. Germline V gene sequence: CDR1 LNHDA, CDR2 SQIVND (reference sequence). V lost 5 bases and J 0 bases, leaving 3 bases between the germline ends. This CDR3 comprises 12 residues.

The rearrangement uses TRBV28 and TRBJ2-7; no clear D gene. The CDR3 runs 14 residues. The V and J ends lost 7 bases and 4 bases respectively, with 17 bases between them. In germline, CDR1 is MDHEN, CDR2 SYDVKM. CDR3 sequence reads: CASISRVPRYEQYF. The CDR3 DNA reads TGTGCCAGCATCTCGAGAGTTCCGAGGTACGAGCAGTACTTC.

The chain carries TRBV27 and TRBJ2-1; D uncertain. Germline CDR1 is MNHEY and CDR2 is SMNVEV (reference sequence). Deletions cut 7 bases from V and 2 bases from J, with 12 bases between. The CDR3 is made up of 14 amino acids. DNA of the CDR3: TGTGCCAGCAACGCAGCGCTACCCTACAATGAGCAGTTCTTC. The encoded protein is CASNAALPYNEQFF.

The rearrangement links TRBV6-1 to TRBJ2-7; 8 bases fit TRBD2. The CDR3 is made up of 14 amino acids. Unmatched junction bases numbered 2, after V lost 2 bases and J lost 2 bases. The germline gives CDR1 MNHNS, CDR2 SASEGT. CDR3 in DNA: TGTGCCAGCAGTGAACGGGGGGGGCCCTACGAGCAGTACTTC. This sequence encodes CASSERGGPYEQYF.

The V and J genes are TRBV2 and TRBJ2-1; 9 bases map to TRBD1. J gave up 5 bases and V 8 bases, and 7 bases lay outside the gene matches. The CDR3 sequence is 14 residues long. Germline V gives CDR1 SNHLY, CDR2 FYNNEI. CDR3 loop: CASGRTGVNNEQFF. Here the CDR3 DNA reads TGTGCCAGCGGAAGGACAGGGGTCAACAATGAGCAGTTCTTC.

The gene calls are TRBV18 and TRBJ2-7; perhaps TRBD1 as D (6 bases). The CDR3 is made up of 13 amino acids. CDR1 and CDR2 from the germline V gene are KGHSH and LQKENI. V was pared by 6 bases and J by 9 bases, with 18 bases between. Here the CDR3 DNA reads TGTGCCAGCTCCCCTGGGGCAGGGGAGTGGCAGTACTTC. Translated, it gives CASSPGAGEWQYF.

This sequence joins TRBV7-2 and TRBJ1-4; maybe TRBD1 (5 bases). The CDR3 contains 18 residues. V dropped 2 bases and J dropped 2 bases, with 18 bases sitting between them. Germline CDR1 SGHTA, CDR2 FQGNSA. The CDR3 bases are TGTGCCAGCAGCTTAAACATGTGGGGCGGAGAGACTAATGAAAAACTGTTTTTT. This translates into CASSLNMWGGETNEKLFF.